This T cell receptor beta chain was documented in a study of early T cells in non-severe SARS-CoV-2 infection. Background on the study: Chains were not paired, and sequencing was done on bulk RNA from unsorted whole blood.

Study-level results: Anti-spike CD8 responses were favored in VDJdb matching, and private and CD4 specificities were missed.

Individual cDNA molecules carried attached unique molecular identifiers. TCRdb processed the 5' RACE reads anew with MiXCR; each CDR3 protein has one entry. The data show 50,000 to 65,000 distinct CDR3 sequences, around 8.9% seen once. This clonotype was counted a few times. Its antigen remains unknown. The CDR3 length is 18 residues. Germline lookup yields CDR1 SGHTA and CDR2 FQGNSA. V was shortened by 0 bases and J by 5 bases, with 22 bases between the two germline ends. The origin of this receptor is an adult who was a healthcare worker with PCR-confirmed SARS-CoV-2 infection or an uninfected control (not recorded which). Sequencing was performed on whole blood. The chain links TRBV7-2 to TRBJ1-1; no firm D call. The CDR3 spells CASSLALRGRRRWTEAFF. The CDR3 region has the DNA TGTGCCAGCAGCTTAGCGTTACGAGGACGCCGGAGGTGGACTGAAGCTTTCTTT.